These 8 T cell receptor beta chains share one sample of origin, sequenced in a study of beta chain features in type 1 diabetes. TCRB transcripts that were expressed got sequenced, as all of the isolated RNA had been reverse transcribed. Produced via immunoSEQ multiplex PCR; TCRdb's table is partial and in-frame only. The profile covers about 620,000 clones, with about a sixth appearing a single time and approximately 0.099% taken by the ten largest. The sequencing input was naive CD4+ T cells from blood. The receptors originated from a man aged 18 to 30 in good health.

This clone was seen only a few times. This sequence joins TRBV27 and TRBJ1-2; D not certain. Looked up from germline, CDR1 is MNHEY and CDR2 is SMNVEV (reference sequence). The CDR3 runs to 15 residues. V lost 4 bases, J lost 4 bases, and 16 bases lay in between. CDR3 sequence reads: CASSSHRDSGYGYTF. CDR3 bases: TGTGCCAGCAGTTCGCACCGGGATTCGGGCTATGGCTACACCTTC.

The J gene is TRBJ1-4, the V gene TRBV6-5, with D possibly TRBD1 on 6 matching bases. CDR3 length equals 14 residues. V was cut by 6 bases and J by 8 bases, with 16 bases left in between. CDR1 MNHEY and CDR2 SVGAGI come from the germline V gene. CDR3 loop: CASRPRQADEKLFF. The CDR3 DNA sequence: TGTGCCAGCAGACCTAGACAGGCTGACGAAAAACTGTTTTTT.

CDR3 in amino acids: CASSPSQGRHGYTF. The CDR3, as DNA: TGTGCCAGCAGTCCCTCACAGGGGAGACATGGCTACACCTTC. The chain combines TRBV27 with TRBJ1-2; 7 nucleotides match TRBD1. Germline V gives CDR1 MNHEY, CDR2 SMNVEV (reference sequence). Germline trimming cut 5 bases from V and 6 bases from J; bases unmatched to any gene: 9. This CDR3 comprises 14 residues.

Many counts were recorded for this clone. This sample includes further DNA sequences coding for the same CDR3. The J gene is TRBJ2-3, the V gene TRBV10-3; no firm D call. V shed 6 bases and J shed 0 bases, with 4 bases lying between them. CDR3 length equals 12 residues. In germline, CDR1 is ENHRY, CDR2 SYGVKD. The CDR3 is CAISDSTDTQYF. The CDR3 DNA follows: TGTGCCATCAGCGACAGCACAGATACGCAGTATTTT.

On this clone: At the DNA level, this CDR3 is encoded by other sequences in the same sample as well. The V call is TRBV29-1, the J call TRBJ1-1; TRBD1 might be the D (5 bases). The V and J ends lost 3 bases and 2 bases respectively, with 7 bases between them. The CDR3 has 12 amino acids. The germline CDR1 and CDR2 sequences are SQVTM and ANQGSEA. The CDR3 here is CSVDRANTEAFF. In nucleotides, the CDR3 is TGCAGCGTTGACAGGGCAAACACTGAAGCTTTCTTT.

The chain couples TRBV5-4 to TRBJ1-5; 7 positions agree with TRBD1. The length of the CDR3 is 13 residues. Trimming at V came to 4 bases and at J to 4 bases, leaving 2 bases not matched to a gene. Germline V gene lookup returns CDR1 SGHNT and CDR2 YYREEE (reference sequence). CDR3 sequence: CASSETGNQPQHF. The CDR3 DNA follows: TGTGCCAGCAGCGAGACAGGGAATCAGCCCCAGCATTTT. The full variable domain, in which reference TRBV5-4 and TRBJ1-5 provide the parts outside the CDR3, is ETGVTQSPTHLIKTRGQQVTLRCSSQSGHNTVSWYQQALGQGPQFIFQYYREEENGRGNFPPRFSGLQFPNYSSELNVNALELDDSALYLCASSETGNQPQHFGDGTRLSIL.

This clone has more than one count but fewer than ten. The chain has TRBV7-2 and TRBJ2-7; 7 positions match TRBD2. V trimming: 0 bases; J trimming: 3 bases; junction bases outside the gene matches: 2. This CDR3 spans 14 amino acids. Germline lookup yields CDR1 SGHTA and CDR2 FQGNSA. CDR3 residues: CASSLAGGIYEQYF. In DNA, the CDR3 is TGTGCCAGCAGCTTAGCGGGAGGGATCTACGAGCAGTACTTC.

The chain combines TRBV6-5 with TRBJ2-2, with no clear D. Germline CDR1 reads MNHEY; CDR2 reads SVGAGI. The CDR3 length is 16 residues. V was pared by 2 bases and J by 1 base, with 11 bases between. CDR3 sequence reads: CASSYRFTQNTGELFF. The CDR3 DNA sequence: TGTGCCAGCAGTTACCGGTTTACCCAGAACACCGGGGAGCTGTTTTTT.